The rows below give T cell receptor beta chains drawn from one sample of a study of T cells in localized non-small cell lung cancer. This table comes from immunoSEQ multiplex PCR, and its TCRdb copy is limited to in-frame clones, with some not included. The profile shows 50,000 to 70,000 clones, roughly nine tenths of them singletons. The sequencing used peripheral blood, collected before any cancer treatment. Receptors were obtained from a man aged 40 to 69 with stage I lung adenocarcinoma. The conserved cysteine and the conserved F or W are not part of the CDR3 here.

V | CDR3
TRBV6-5 | ASSYSQASRDEQY
TRBV7-6 | ASSSASGSETQY
TRBV27 | ASRGRDYGYT
TRBV5-1 | ASSHGLAGFIQY
TRBV4-1 | ASSQPSWVRDRGTDEQF
TRBV2 | ASSDLISPLH
TRBV30 | AWSVTLGEQY
TRBV27 | ASSLKQRGRTDTQY
TRBV7-2 | ASSLLSVADTQY
TRBV4-1 | ASSAETGGAWGIQY
TRBV29-1 | SGVSGDEQY
TRBV4-3 | ASSQDPGRGDTEAF
TRBV19 | ASSILTGQGTYEQY
TRBV6-5 | ASSYRASNQPQH
TRBV18 | ASSPGQGKGEKLF
TRBV19 | ASSPQGDYEQY
TRBV5-5 | ASSLGAPYEAF
TRBV5-1 | ASSLAGPANEQF
TRBV4-1 | ASSRGLAGVSSYNEQF
TRBV2 | ATREGTTSTDTQY
TRBV19 | ASKRSVAGVAETQY
TRBV29-1 | SVSAGNPADTQY
TRBV7-2 | ASSLVGGGAYNEQF
TRBV5-1 | ASSLSGVINEQY
TRBV19 | ASGDTNYEQY
TRBV4-2 | ASSQDVGRGTDTQY
TRBV19 | ASSRGQGVPDTQY
TRBV7-3 | ASSLTINSGFSEAF
TRBV6-1 | ASSDLGQGTSYNEQF
TRBV2 | ASSVGQVNEQF
TRBV6-1 | ASSRGQRNEQY
TRBV4-3 | ASSQDSQSGNTIY
TRBV11-2 | ASSLVYGVRNTIY